This T cell receptor (beta chain) was found in a study of T cell responses to AZD1222 COVID-19 vaccine. Study-wide results and limits: The repertoires were collected only after the peak T cell response. Clonal diversity was possibly underestimated, and the donors were mostly white British, with more females. Nearly half of spike-specific TCRs reportedly go after variant regions that carry no mutations. After two AZD1222 doses, spike-specific TCR breadth and depth rose versus day 0.

About this clone itself: Its antigen is as yet unknown. Within the sample, other DNA sequences also encode this same CDR3.

The CDR3 totals 13 residues. V was cut by 0 bases and J by 1 base, with 3 bases left in between. CDR1 ENHRY and CDR2 SYGVKD come from the germline V gene. The method was immunoSEQ multiplex PCR; TCRdb's version includes in-frame clones alone and lacks a portion of them. The sample has around 150,000 clones; under 95% are singletons. Material: peripheral blood, obtained 28 days after the second AZD1222 dose. The source is an adult who received the AZD1222 COVID-19 vaccine. The chain joins TRBV10-3 to TRBJ1-1; D is ambiguous. The CDR3 DNA reads TGTGCCATCAGTGAGTCGGGGAACACTGAAGCTTTCTTT. This encodes CAISESGNTEAFF.